This T cell receptor beta chain was captured in a study of T cells in Graves' hyperthyroidism and ophthalmopathy. Note on this clonotype: Its antigen remains unidentified.

Overall study results and limits: Appearing also in blood were most of the thyroid clonotypes expanded above 0.001.

Exclusion criteria comprised uncontrolled infection, other autoimmune disease, pregnancy or lactation. The V and J ends lost 5 bases and 4 bases respectively, with 15 bases between them. The CDR3 has 15 amino acids. CDR1 and CDR2 (germline): LNHDA, SQIVND (reference sequence). TCR beta CDR3 region amplification was performed from RNA transcripts. The TCR CDR3 first-round RT-PCR relied on the HTBI primer set. One entry per CDR3 protein, called by TCRdb with MiXCR from the multiplex PCR reads. The sample holds some 550,000 distinct CDR3 sequences, 16% seen once. Sequenced input: blood. The chain couples TRBV19 to TRBJ2-1; D is unclear. This TCR derives from a woman in her 40s with Graves' ophthalmopathy. The CDR3 spells CASSDGSSGYNEQFF. The DNA for the CDR3 is TGTGCCAGTAGTGACGGATCCTCCGGATACAATGAGCAGTTCTTC.